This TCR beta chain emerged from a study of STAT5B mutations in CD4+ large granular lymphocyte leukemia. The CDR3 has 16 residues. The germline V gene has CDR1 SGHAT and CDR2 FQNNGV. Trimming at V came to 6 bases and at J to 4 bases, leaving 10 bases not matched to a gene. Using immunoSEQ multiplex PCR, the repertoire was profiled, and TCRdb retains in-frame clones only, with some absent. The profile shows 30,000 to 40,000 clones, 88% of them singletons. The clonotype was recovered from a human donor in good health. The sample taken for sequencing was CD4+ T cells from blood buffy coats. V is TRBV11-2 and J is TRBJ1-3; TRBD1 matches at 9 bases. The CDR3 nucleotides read TGTGCCAGCAGGCCCATACGGGACAGGGAGGGAAACACCATATATTTT. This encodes CASRPIRDREGNTIYF.